The 14 T cell receptor beta chains given below trace back to one sample, sequenced in a study of blood T cell repertoires in COVID-19. The method was immunoSEQ multiplex PCR; TCRdb's version includes in-frame clones alone and lacks a portion of them. The sample records roughly 120,000 clones, less than 85% being singletons. Sequenced input: peripheral blood. The receptor set was obtained from a human donor with acute or convalescent COVID-19. The donor label of this sample is uncertain.

The chain links TRBV11-2 to TRBJ1-3; 7 bases line up with TRBD1. Trimming cost V 6 bases and J 0 bases; bases outside gene matches: 5. Germline V gene data show CDR1 as SGHAT and CDR2 as FQNNGV. This CDR3 region has 15 residues. The CDR3: CASSQGGLSGNTIYF. As DNA, the CDR3 is TGTGCCAGCAGTCAAGGGGGCCTCTCTGGAAACACCATATATTTT.

This sequence joins TRBV30 and TRBJ1-3; TRBD1 matches at 8 bases. V lost 3 bases, J lost 2 bases, and 9 bases stayed unmatched. The CDR3 covers 16 residues. The V gene's germline CDR1 is GTSNPN and CDR2 SVGIG (reference sequence). Here the CDR3 reads CAWSLRGRWPGNTIYF. The CDR3 region has the DNA TGTGCCTGGAGCCTCAGGGGGCGATGGCCTGGAAACACCATATATTTT.

The chain carries TRBV20-1 and TRBJ2-7; 10 bases map to TRBD1. This CDR3 is 13 amino acids long. Germline loops: CDR1 DFQATT, CDR2 SNEGSKA (reference sequence). J gave up 6 bases and V 3 bases, and 5 bases lay outside the gene matches. Written as DNA, the CDR3 is TGCAGTGCTAGTAGACAGGGGGCTGCCGAGCAGTACGTC. It specifies CSASRQGAAEQYV.

The genes are TRBV5-4 and TRBJ1-2, with D unclear. From germline, CDR1 is SGHNT and CDR2 YYREEE (reference sequence). The CDR3 consists of 13 residues. V was trimmed by 2 bases and J by 4 bases, leaving 9 bases between them. The CDR3 coding sequence is TGTGCCAGCAGCTTACCCCTTAGCTATGGCTACACCTTC. Its translation: CASSLPLSYGYTF.

The chain couples TRBV5-1 to TRBJ1-4; tentatively, D is TRBD1 (5 bases). V shed 1 base and J shed 3 bases, with 13 bases lying between them. Germline loops: CDR1 SGHRS, CDR2 YFSETQ. The CDR3 is 16 amino acids. CDR3 loop: CASSLTPGTSNEKLFF. CDR3 DNA: TGCGCCAGCAGCTTGACCCCCGGGACTTCTAATGAAAAACTGTTTTTT.

This clone is a singleton in its sample. This rearrangement joins TRBV30 to TRBJ2-7; weak D call: TRBD1 (6 bases). With 1 base removed from V and 6 bases from J, the gap between germline ends came to 16 bases. There are 14 residues in the CDR3. CDR1 and CDR2 from the germline V gene are GTSNPN and SVGIG (reference sequence). The CDR3 coding sequence is TGTGCCTGGAGTGGGCAGGGGTACATGGTCGAGCAGTACTTC. Translation gives CAWSGQGYMVEQYF.

CDR3 DNA sequence: TGTGCCAGCAGCAAAGGGACAGACTACCGGGAGGTTTCAAACATTCAGTACTTC. It translates to CASSKGTDYREVSNIQYF. This chain uses TRBV21-1 with TRBJ2-4; the DNA was not compared with TRBD2, the D call given in the table. TRBV21-1 is a pseudogene locus. CDR3 length equals 18 residues.

The rearrangement uses TRBV18 and TRBJ1-5, with 9 nucleotides matching TRBD1. The V and J ends lost 4 bases and 1 base, in that order; junction bases with no gene match: 5. The CDR3 loop spans 16 amino acids. CDR1 and CDR2 (germline): KGHSH, LQKENI. As DNA, the CDR3 is TGTGCCAGCTCACAACAGGGGGCGATAAGCAATCAGCCCCAGCATTTT. Residues: CASSQQGAISNQPQHF.

This chain joins TRBV6-4 and TRBJ1-6; no firm D call. CDR1 and CDR2 (germline): MRHNA, SNTAGT. CDR3 length: 14 residues. V lost 3 bases to trimming and J lost 7 bases, with 10 bases between them. The chain's CDR3 is CASSEEGENSPLHF. The CDR3 nucleotides read TGTGCCAGCAGTGAAGAGGGAGAGAATTCACCCCTCCACTTT.

This clone was detected ten times or more. The CDR3 reads CASTVAGGIQETQYF. The CDR3 DNA follows: TGTGCCAGTACCGTAGCGGGGGGGATCCAAGAGACCCAGTACTTC. V usage is TRBV5-4 and J usage is TRBJ2-5, with 11 bases fitting TRBD2. The CDR3 sequence is 15 residues long. Germline V gene lookup returns CDR1 SGHNT and CDR2 YYREEE (reference sequence). Trimming took 8 bases from V and 1 from J; bases not matched to a gene: 7.

This chain links TRBV10-2 with TRBJ1-5; no clear D. Between the trimmed V and J ends, which lost 0 bases and 5 bases, there was a span of 5 bases. The CDR3 length is 13 residues. Looked up from germline, CDR1 is WSHSY and CDR2 is SAAADI. For the CDR3, the DNA is TGCGCCAGCAGTGAGTCTCGGTATCAGCCCCAGCATTTT. This encodes CASSESRYQPQHF.

Details on this clone: This may arise from a read error, as a much more abundant clone is one base away. The chain recombines TRBV11-3 with TRBJ2-2; D not certain. CDR1 SGHNT and CDR2 YENEEA come from the germline V gene. The V gene lost 5 bases and the J gene lost 8 bases, with 6 bases spanning the gap. There are 11 residues in the CDR3. The CDR3 loop is CASSPGGELFF. The DNA for the CDR3 is TGTGCCAGCAGCCCCGGGGGGGAGCTGTTTTTT.

The chain uses TRBV6-1 and TRBJ1-3; D not resolved. Trimming left V 2 bases short and J 4 bases short, with 3 bases between. This CDR3 has 12 residues. Looked up from germline, CDR1 is MNHNS and CDR2 is SASEGT. Here the CDR3 reads CASSEQGNTIYF. DNA of the CDR3: TGTGCCAGCAGTGAACAGGGAAACACCATATATTTT.

The chain is built from TRBV6-2 or TRBV6-3 and TRBJ2-6; 8 nucleotides agree with TRBD1. The CDR3 contains 14 residues. The V gene end was trimmed by 5 bases and the J gene end by 3 bases; junction bases not matched to a gene: 0. Germline loops: CDR1 MNHEY, CDR2 SVGEGT. The CDR3 region is CASSGQGGANVLTF. CDR3 coding DNA: TGTGCCAGCAGTGGACAGGGTGGGGCCAACGTCCTGACTTTC.